The next 7 T cell receptor beta chains were all read from a single sample in a study of cytomegalovirus exposure and HLA in healthy donors. It was with 60 Vbeta and 13 Jbeta primers that the PCR ran. Measured with immunoSEQ multiplex PCR; TCRdb has only the in-frame clones, and not every one. This table holds hundreds of thousands of clones, 70% found once. Input material: PBMCs. The receptors here all came from a man aged 35-49 years in good health and CMV-seropositive.

This chain uses TRBV20-1 with TRBJ1-1, with a weak D call TRBD1 (6 bases). The CDR3 runs to 11 residues. Germline CDR1 is DFQATT and CDR2 is SNEGSKA (reference sequence). Trimming cost V 5 bases and J 4 bases, with 8 bases left between them. The CDR3 coding sequence is TGCAGTGCTCCCAGGGGCACTGAAGCTTTCTTT. Protein product: CSAPRGTEAFF.

The rearrangement links TRBV6-1 to TRBJ1-5; D is unclear. The CDR3 contains 13 residues. With 3 bases removed from V and 6 bases from J, the gap between germline ends came to 9 bases. Germline assignment: CDR1 MNHNS and CDR2 SASEGT. CDR3 amino acids: CASSDRSFQPQHF. CDR3 DNA sequence: TGTGCCAGCAGTGACAGGTCTTTTCAGCCCCAGCATTTT.

This clone appeared a few times. The rearrangement uses TRBV6-5 and TRBJ1-1; D may be TRBD1 (5 bases). V dropped 7 bases and J dropped 3 bases, with 18 bases sitting between them. This CDR3 contains 15 residues. Germline loops: CDR1 MNHEY, CDR2 SVGAGI. The CDR3 sequence is CASILTQGLYTEAFF. The CDR3 DNA follows: TGTGCCAGCATTCTGACCCAGGGATTATACACTGAAGCTTTCTTT.

This clone was recorded a few times. The V and J genes are TRBV7-3 and TRBJ2-3; the match to TRBD2 covers 14 bases. J lost 0 bases, V lost 5 bases, and 7 bases had no gene match. The CDR3 runs to 18 residues. Germline lookup yields CDR1 SGHTA and CDR2 FQGTGA. The CDR3 nucleotides are TGTGCCAGCAGCCTCGGACTAGCGGGGGGATCTAGCACAGATACGCAGTATTTT. It specifies CASSLGLAGGSSTDTQYF.

CDR3 protein: CATLGGQIEQYF. For the CDR3, the DNA is TGTGCCACCTTAGGGGGACAGATAGAGCAGTACTTC. The rearrangement joins TRBV28 to TRBJ2-7, with 7 nucleotides matching TRBD1. Germline CDR1 MDHEN, CDR2 SYDVKM. There are 12 residues in the CDR3. The J segment lost 7 bases and the V segment lost 10 bases, leaving 10 bases of the junction unmatched.

This chain connects TRBV27 to TRBJ1-4; TRBD1 matches 7 bases. The CDR3 runs to 14 residues. After removal of 8 bases from V and 7 bases from J, the junction contained 10 bases not matched to a gene. CDR1 MNHEY and CDR2 SMNVEV come from the germline V gene (reference sequence). As DNA, the CDR3 is TGTGCCAGCCGCGAAACAGGGGTCGGTGAAAAACTGTTTTTT. As protein: CASRETGVGEKLFF. The full variable domain, completed using reference TRBV27 and TRBJ1-4, is EAQVTQNPRYLITVTGKKLTVTCSQNMNHEYMSWYRQDPGLGLRQIYYSMNVEVTDKGDVPEGYKVSRKEKRNFPLILESPSPNQTSLYFCASRETGVGEKLFFGSGTQLSVL.

The chain has TRBV9 and TRBJ2-7; the match to TRBD1 covers 9 bases. The V gene end was trimmed by 4 bases and the J gene end by 3 bases; junction bases not matched to a gene: 8. The CDR3 has 15 residues. CDR1 SGDLS and CDR2 YYNGEE come from the germline V gene. CDR3 in amino acids: CASSPGGQGNYEQYF. The CDR3 DNA sequence: TGTGCCAGCAGCCCTGGCGGACAGGGGAACTACGAGCAGTACTTC.